Following are 7 T cell receptor beta chains from one sample sequenced in a study of blood T cell repertoires in COVID-19. The table came from immunoSEQ multiplex PCR; TCRdb's copy has only in-frame clones and leaves some out. The sample lists a few hundred thousand clones, roughly 90% occurring once. Specimen: peripheral blood. These receptors came from a woman aged 25-40 years with COVID-19, enrolled during active disease.

The rearrangement uses TRBV14 and TRBJ2-3, with D possibly TRBD2 on 5 matching bases. Germline CDR1 reads SGHDN; CDR2 reads FVKESK. The CDR3 is 18 residues long. Trimming shortened V by 0 bases and J by 3 bases, and 19 bases separated the two germline ends. CDR3 nucleotides: TGTGCCAGCAGCCAAGATAGAGGGTCAACCAGAATAACAGATACGCAGTATTTT. Its translation is CASSQDRGSTRITDTQYF.

The genes are TRBV7-2 and TRBJ2-5, with 11 bases matching TRBD1. With V trimmed by 4 bases and J by 5 bases, 9 bases remained unmatched. The germline V gene encodes CDR1 SGHTA and CDR2 FQGNSA. CDR3 length: 16 residues. CDR3 sequence: CASSSGTGGGRETQYF. CDR3 in DNA: TGTGCCAGCAGCTCAGGGACAGGGGGAGGCCGGGAGACCCAGTACTTC.

This clone appeared once. The chain has TRBV7-2 and TRBJ1-2, with D perhaps TRBD1 (5 bases). Trimming took off 3 bases at V and 6 bases at J, with 11 bases between the two ends. Germline V gives CDR1 SGHTA, CDR2 FQGNSA. The CDR3 runs to 13 residues. CDR3: CASSFGRGDGYTF. The CDR3 DNA reads TGTGCCAGCAGCTTCGGACGGGGGGATGGCTACACCTTC.

V is TRBV4-3 and J is TRBJ2-2; TRBD2 matches at 13 bases. V lost 0 bases to trimming and J lost 4 bases; unmatched junction nucleotides: 5. In germline, CDR1 is LGHNA, CDR2 YSLEER. This CDR3 has 18 amino acids. The CDR3 protein is CASSQDTTSGRGTGELFF. CDR3 bases: TGCGCCAGCAGCCAAGATACCACTAGCGGGAGGGGCACCGGGGAGCTGTTTTTT.

The chain employs TRBV6-4 and TRBJ2-1; tentative D call: TRBD2 (6 bases). Trimming removed 5 bases from V and 5 bases from J, with 13 bases in between. There are 14 residues in the CDR3. Germline CDR1 MRHNA, CDR2 SNTAGT. The CDR3 DNA follows: TGTGCCAGCAGTCGGGACTCACTGAACAATGAGCAGTTCTTC. Encoded protein: CASSRDSLNNEQFF.

The chain uses TRBV4-1 and TRBJ2-1; 13 bases fit TRBD2. The V segment lost 1 base and the J segment 0 bases; nucleotides outside the gene matches: 9. In germline, CDR1 is MGHRA, CDR2 YSYEKL. The CDR3 is made up of 20 amino acids. The CDR3 region is CASSQGEPGLAGSSYNEQFF. The CDR3 DNA follows: TGCGCCAGCAGCCAAGGTGAGCCGGGACTAGCGGGAAGCTCCTACAATGAGCAGTTCTTC.

The chain is built from TRBV15 and TRBJ2-3; 10 nucleotides match TRBD1. Germline CDR1 reads LNHNV; CDR2 reads YYDKDF (reference sequence). The CDR3 runs 19 residues. V trimming: 5 bases; J trimming: 1 base; junction bases outside the gene matches: 15. CDR3 nucleotides: TGTGCCACCAGCGGACCCGGGACAGGGGAAAGTGAGGGCACAGATACGCAGTATTTT. Its protein product is CATSGPGTGESEGTDTQYF.